Below are 25 T cell receptor beta chains sequenced from a single sample in a study of siplizumab effects on memory and regulatory T cells. Sequencing used immunoSEQ multiplex PCR; TCRdb keeps in-frame clones, though not all of them. Of about 110,000 clones in the sample, roughly 94% are singletons; the top ten hold about 0.78%. The specimen was Tregs sorted from blood. These receptors came from a human donor in good health.

There are a few counts of this clone. Other DNA sequences in this sample translate to the same CDR3. The CDR3 sequence: CASSPQGYEQYF. The CDR3 nucleotides are TGTGCCAGCAGTCCCCAGGGATACGAGCAGTACTTC. The chain employs TRBV6-5 and TRBJ2-7, with TRBD1 as a possible D gene (5 bases). The CDR3 contains 12 residues. Looked up from germline, CDR1 is MNHEY and CDR2 is SVGAGI. V lost 5 bases and J lost 4, with 9 bases in between.

The chain combines TRBV11-1 with TRBJ2-1; D not resolved. CDR1 SGHAT and CDR2 FQDESV come from the germline V gene (reference sequence). This CDR3 contains 13 residues. V dropped 3 bases and J dropped 5 bases, with 8 bases sitting between them. The CDR3 sequence: CASSFVIDNEQFF. CDR3 coding DNA: TGTGCCAGCAGCTTTGTCATAGACAATGAGCAGTTCTTC.

The V gene is TRBV6-1, the J gene TRBJ2-7, with D uncertain. Germline CDR1 is MNHNS and CDR2 is SASEGT. V lost 10 bases and J lost 5, with 12 bases in between. This CDR3 region has 11 residues. CDR3 residues: CAISAGHEQYF. CDR3 DNA: TGTGCCATCAGCGCCGGACACGAGCAGTACTTC.

CDR3 protein: CASSPSQRVQETQYF. CDR3 nucleotide sequence: TGTGCCAGCAGCCCGTCCCAGCGTGTCCAAGAGACCCAGTACTTC. The V gene is TRBV7-2, the J gene TRBJ2-5; D gene ambiguous. CDR1 is SGHTA and CDR2 is FQGNSA in the germline V gene. The V and J ends lost 5 bases and 1 base respectively, with 14 bases between them. The CDR3 runs 15 residues.

In its sample, this clone was seen once. J is TRBJ1-1 and V is TRBV5-1; D is undetermined. CDR1 is SGHRS and CDR2 is YFSETQ in the germline V gene. The CDR3 has 11 residues. Trimming removed 1 base from V and 8 bases from J, with 6 bases in between. CDR3 sequence: CASSLSVEAFF. CDR3 nucleotide sequence: TGCGCCAGCAGCTTGTCGGTCGAAGCTTTCTTT. Full variable domain (outside the CDR3, taken from reference TRBV5-1 and TRBJ1-1): KAGVTQTPRYLIKTRGQQVTLSCSPISGHRSVSWYQQTPGQGLQFLFEYFSETQRNKGNFPGRFSGRQFSNSRSEMNVSTLELGDSALYLCASSLSVEAFFGQGTRLTVV.

The CDR3 bases are TGCGCCAGCAGCTGGGGGCGGGCGACGCGGGATGAGCAGTTCTTC. It encodes CASSWGRATRDEQFF. The J gene is TRBJ2-1, the V gene TRBV5-1; possible D gene TRBD1, 6 bases. The V and J ends lost 3 bases and 8 bases respectively, with 18 bases between them. The CDR3 is 15 residues long. CDR1 is SGHRS, CDR2 YFSETQ, per germline.

V and J are TRBV4-1 and TRBJ1-4; no clear D. Trimming cost V 4 bases and J 8 bases, with 17 bases left between them. CDR3 size: 15 residues. Germline assignment: CDR1 MGHRA and CDR2 YSYEKL. This CDR3 is CASSPIGRSEEKLFF. CDR3 sequence (DNA): TGCGCCAGCAGCCCGATAGGGCGGTCGGAAGAAAAACTGTTTTTT.

The chain joins TRBV19 to TRBJ1-6; perhaps TRBD1 as D (6 bases). Per the germline V gene, CDR1 is LNHDA and CDR2 is SQIVND (reference sequence). V lost 3 bases and J 7 bases, leaving 10 bases between the germline ends. This CDR3 comprises 14 residues. In DNA form, the CDR3 reads TGTGCCAGTAGTATTCTAGGGGGGAATTCACCCCTCCACTTT. This encodes CASSILGGNSPLHF.

This clone was seen a single time. The chain recombines TRBV6-1 with TRBJ1-5; D uncertain. The CDR3 loop spans 15 amino acids. The germline V gene encodes CDR1 MNHNS and CDR2 SASEGT. With 0 bases removed from V and 0 bases from J, the gap between germline ends came to 6 bases. The CDR3 protein is CASSEAGYSNQPQHF. Here the CDR3 DNA reads TGTGCCAGCAGTGAAGCAGGGTATAGCAATCAGCCCCAGCATTTT.

A single count supports this clone. V gene TRBV2 combines with J gene TRBJ1-2; 8 bases are a match to TRBD1. This CDR3 is built from 14 residues. V trimming: 5 bases; J trimming: 4 bases; junction bases outside the gene matches: 6. Germline V CDR1 and CDR2: SNHLY, FYNNEI. The CDR3 nucleotides are TGTGCCAGCAGTAGCCAGGGGGCGATCTATGGCTACACCTTC. It is translated as CASSSQGAIYGYTF.

This chain joins TRBV6-6 and TRBJ2-7; tentative D call: TRBD1 (5 bases). Trimming pared 10 bases from V and 2 bases from J, leaving 15 bases between. Germline V CDR1 and CDR2: MNHNY, SVGAGI (reference sequence). The CDR3 length is 13 residues. CDR3 DNA: TGTGCCACCTCACAGGTCAAACCCTACGAGCAGTACTTC. This gives the protein CATSQVKPYEQYF.

The gene calls are TRBV11-2 and TRBJ1-2; D call uncertain. The germline V and J ends were trimmed by 0 bases and 5 bases, with 10 bases remaining between them. The CDR3 is 14 residues long. Germline values: CDR1 SGHAT, CDR2 FQNNGV. Here the CDR3 DNA reads TGTGCCAGCAGCTTAGACCAAGGGAAATATGGCTACACCTTC. It specifies CASSLDQGKYGYTF.

V usage is TRBV18 and J usage is TRBJ1-3; no firm D call. V was pared by 0 bases and J by 0 bases, with 9 bases between. The CDR3 contains 16 residues. CDR1 and CDR2 from the germline V gene are KGHSH and LQKENI. DNA of the CDR3: TGTGCCAGCTCACCACCTTCGGAATTCTCTGGAAACACCATATATTTT. Its protein product is CASSPPSEFSGNTIYF. Complete variable domain (other parts from reference TRBV18 and TRBJ1-3): NAGVMQNPRHLVRRRGQEARLRCSPMKGHSHVYWYRQLPEEGLKFMVYLQKENIIDESGMPKERFSAEFPKEGPSILRIQQVVRGDSAAYFCASSPPSEFSGNTIYFGEGSWLTVV.

This sequence joins TRBV29-1 and TRBJ1-2; 8 bases line up with TRBD1. The CDR3 contains 13 residues. V shed 6 bases, J shed 8 bases, and the junction held 11 bases outside the gene matches. Germline V gene lookup returns CDR1 SQVTM and CDR2 ANQGSEA. CDR3: CSVRQDRVGGYTF. In nucleotides, the CDR3 is TGCAGCGTCCGCCAGGACAGGGTTGGAGGCTACACCTTC. Combining the CDR3 with reference TRBV29-1 and TRBJ1-2 gives the whole variable domain SAVISQKPSRDICQRGTSLTIQCQVDSQVTMMFWYRQQPGQSLTLIATANQGSEATYESGFVIDKFPISRPNLTFSTLTVSNMSPEDSSIYLCSVRQDRVGGYTFGSGTRLTVV.

This chain uses TRBV30 with TRBJ2-5; 12 bases agree with TRBD2. The CDR3 loop spans 13 amino acids. Germline values: CDR1 GTSNPN, CDR2 SVGIG (reference sequence). The ends lost 4 bases at V and 4 bases at J; junction bases unmatched: 1. This chain's CDR3 is CAWMGLAGETQYF. The CDR3 nucleotides read TGTGCCTGGATGGGACTAGCGGGAGAGACCCAGTACTTC.

The genes are TRBV9 and TRBJ2-7, with 8 bases fitting TRBD1. This CDR3 comprises 16 residues. The junction had 12 bases not matched to a gene; V was cut back by 4 bases and J by 3 bases. Germline V gives CDR1 SGDLS, CDR2 YYNGEE. The CDR3 DNA reads as TGTGCCAGCAGCCCGCAAGAGGCAGGGGGCTTCTACGAGCAGTACTTC. Translating gives CASSPQEAGGFYEQYF.

The sample holds one count of this clone. The chain couples TRBV5-1 to TRBJ2-7; D gene unclear. V was pared by 0 bases and J by 2 bases, with 12 bases between. The CDR3 extends over 15 amino acids. Germline CDR1 and CDR2: SGHRS and YFSETQ. The CDR3 protein is CASSLAGGRTYEQYF. The CDR3 bases are TGCGCCAGCAGCTTGGCGGGCGGTAGAACCTACGAGCAGTACTTC.

The chain couples TRBV27 to TRBJ1-1; no reliable D call. The germline V and J ends were trimmed by 1 base and 2 bases, with 5 bases remaining between them. The CDR3 is made up of 13 amino acids. From germline, CDR1 is MNHEY and CDR2 SMNVEV (reference sequence). The CDR3 loop reads CASSLYINTEAFF. DNA for the CDR3: TGTGCCAGCAGTTTATATATTAACACTGAAGCTTTCTTT.

The chain links TRBV10-3 to TRBJ2-3, with D tentatively TRBD1 (6 bases). Deletions cut 3 bases from V and 6 bases from J, with 13 bases between. CDR3 length: 14 residues. Germline assignment: CDR1 ENHRY and CDR2 SYGVKD. CDR3 nucleotide sequence: TGTGCCATCAGTGAACAAACAGGGTACGATACGCAGTATTTT. Its protein is CAISEQTGYDTQYF.

The chain recombines TRBV9 with TRBJ2-3; TRBD2 matches at 10 bases. The germline gives CDR1 SGDLS, CDR2 YYNGEE. With V trimmed by 4 bases and J by 0 bases, 5 bases remained unmatched. The CDR3 sequence is 16 residues long. The CDR3 sequence: CASSPLAGASTDTQYF. In DNA, the CDR3 is TGTGCCAGCAGCCCCCTAGCGGGGGCTAGCACAGATACGCAGTATTTT.

This chain uses TRBV5-1 with TRBJ2-1; perhaps D is TRBD1 or TRBD2 (5 bases each). The germline CDR1 and CDR2 sequences are SGHRS and YFSETQ. The CDR3 runs 14 residues. V was trimmed by 2 bases and J by 10 bases, leaving 16 bases between them. DNA of the CDR3: TGCGCCAGCAGCTTAGGGCCCTCTAGGGACGAGCAGTTCTTC. This gives the protein CASSLGPSRDEQFF.

CDR3 coding DNA: TGTGCCAGCGAGGACCAGCCGGGCTACGAGCAGTACTTC. It encodes CASEDQPGYEQYF. The chain has TRBV7-9 and TRBJ2-7; the D is unclear. The germline V and J ends were trimmed by 8 bases and 3 bases, with 14 bases remaining between them. The CDR3 is 13 amino acids. Germline-derived CDR1 and CDR2 are SEHNR and FQNEAQ (reference sequence). Filled out from reference TRBV7-9 and TRBJ2-7, the complete variable domain reads DTGVSQNPRHKITKRGQNVTFRCDPISEHNRLYWYRQTLGQGPEFLTYFQNEAQLEKSRLLSDRFSAERPKGSFSTLEIQRTEQGDSAMYLCASEDQPGYEQYFGPGTRLTVT.

V is TRBV5-1 and J is TRBJ1-2, with unresolved D. The ends were cut back, 0 bases at V and 4 bases at J, with 7 bases in the middle. CDR1 SGHRS and CDR2 YFSETQ come from the germline V gene. The length of the CDR3 is 13 residues. CDR3 sequence reads: CASSLAPVYGYTF. CDR3 DNA: TGCGCCAGCAGCTTGGCCCCAGTCTATGGCTACACCTTC.

As concerns this clone: The sample carries other DNA sequences with the same CDR3. The CDR3: CASSLQGLETQYF. CDR3 nucleotide sequence: TGTGCCAGCAGCTTACAGGGTCTTGAGACCCAGTACTTC. The chain is built from TRBV7-3 and TRBJ2-5, with D perhaps TRBD1 (5 bases). CDR1 is SGHTA, CDR2 FQGTGA, per germline. This CDR3 spans 13 amino acids. V lost 2 bases and J lost 5, with 9 bases in between.

The V gene is TRBV7-2, the J gene TRBJ1-4, with 9 bases identical to TRBD1. V dropped 5 bases and J dropped 6; count of bases not matched to a gene: 7. The germline CDR1 and CDR2 sequences are SGHTA and FQGNSA. The CDR3 has 15 residues. CDR3 coding DNA: TGTGCCAGCAGCCTGGGACAGGGACCCTATGAAAAACTGTTTTTT. Residues: CASSLGQGPYEKLFF.